These 26 T cell receptor beta chains share one sample of origin, sequenced in a study of shared clonotypes between healthy human individuals. Using immunoSEQ multiplex PCR, the repertoire was profiled, and TCRdb retains in-frame clones only, with some absent. Of 1.5 million to 2.5 million clones in the sample, 85% to 95% were seen once. Naive CD8 cells lacked CD45RO, underwent positive selection for CCR7 and left out terminally differentiated effector memory CD45RA+ cells. Sequenced: naive CD8+ T cells sorted from blood. The receptors originated from a man between 18 and 35 years old in good health.

This chain uses TRBV27 with TRBJ2-5; D could derive from TRBD1 or TRBD2 (5 bases each). V was trimmed by 3 bases and J by 5 bases, leaving 13 bases between them. CDR3 length: 14 residues. Germline V gene data show CDR1 as MNHEY and CDR2 as SMNVEV (reference sequence). The CDR3 nucleotides are TGTGCCAGCAGTTTGATGGGACCAGGGGAGACCCAGTACTTC. It translates to CASSLMGPGETQYF.

This rearrangement joins TRBV18 to TRBJ2-1; weak D call: TRBD1 (6 bases). In germline, CDR1 is KGHSH, CDR2 LQKENI. The V end lost 4 bases, the J end lost 3 bases, and 10 bases lay between the germline ends. CDR3 length: 14 amino acids. The CDR3 nucleotides are TGTGCCAGCTCACACCCGGACAGCTACAATGAGCAGTTCTTC. This gives the protein CASSHPDSYNEQFF.

J is TRBJ2-7 and V is TRBV27; 11 bases fit TRBD1. V shed 4 bases and J 4 bases; nucleotides not matched to a gene: 9. Germline assignment: CDR1 MNHEY and CDR2 SMNVEV (reference sequence). The CDR3 loop spans 16 amino acids. The CDR3 here is CASSYLGQGASYEQYF. The CDR3 nucleotides read TGTGCCAGCAGTTACCTCGGACAGGGGGCATCTTACGAGCAGTACTTC.

This clone came up once. The V and J genes are TRBV7-9 and TRBJ2-1; TRBD2 matches at 15 bases. Germline V gives CDR1 SEHNR, CDR2 FQNEAQ (reference sequence). V lost 4 bases, J lost 8 bases, and 12 bases stayed unmatched. CDR3 size: 18 residues. CDR3 region: CASSSGLAGGVTYDEQFF. The CDR3 DNA is TGTGCCAGCAGCTCTGGACTAGCGGGAGGGGTGACGTACGATGAGCAGTTCTTC.

The rearrangement links TRBV4-1 to TRBJ2-5; maybe TRBD1 (6 bases). The CDR3 consists of 15 residues. CDR1 is MGHRA and CDR2 is YSYEKL in the germline V gene. V lost 2 bases to trimming and J lost 4 bases, with 14 bases between them. In DNA, the CDR3 is TGCGCCAGCAGCCAAAGAGGGGGACCAGCAGAGACCCAGTACTTC. Translated, it gives CASSQRGGPAETQYF.

V gene TRBV5-1 combines with J gene TRBJ2-1; 10 positions agree with TRBD2. The germline V gene has CDR1 SGHRS and CDR2 YFSETQ. The trim removed 0 bases at V and 7 bases at J, leaving 7 bases unmatched. The CDR3 has 16 amino acids. CDR3 nucleotides: TGCGCCAGCAGCTTGGCGCCGGGACTAGCGCTTAATGAGCAGTTCTTC. As protein: CASSLAPGLALNEQFF.

This clone has just one count. V and J are TRBV27 and TRBJ1-5; tentative D call: TRBD1 (6 bases). The CDR3 runs to 16 residues. V lost 0 bases and J 0 bases, leaving 9 bases between the germline ends. CDR1 is MNHEY, CDR2 SMNVEV, per germline (reference sequence). CDR3: CASSLSVGGSNQPQHF. The CDR3 DNA is TGTGCCAGCAGTTTATCGGTAGGGGGTAGCAATCAGCCCCAGCATTTT.

The J gene is TRBJ2-3, the V gene TRBV4-3, with 8 bases aligning to TRBD1. After removal of 4 bases from V and 6 bases from J, the junction contained 9 bases not matched to a gene. This CDR3 comprises 15 residues. Germline V gene data show CDR1 as LGHNA and CDR2 as YSLEER. As DNA, the CDR3 is TGCGCCAGCAGCCCGTCGACAGGGGAAATGGATACGCAGTATTTT. This sequence encodes CASSPSTGEMDTQYF.

This clone has a single count. This sequence joins TRBV6-5 and TRBJ1-2, with a tentative D call TRBD1 (5 bases). This CDR3 region has 14 residues. The germline CDR1 and CDR2 sequences are MNHEY and SVGAGI. With 0 bases removed from V and 7 bases from J, the gap between germline ends came to 12 bases. CDR3 nucleotides: TGTGCCAGCAGTTACTCGGAGGGGTACGGTGGCTACACCTTC. This sequence encodes CASSYSEGYGGYTF.

J is TRBJ2-7 and V is TRBV25-1; no definite D call. V was shortened by 1 base and J by 7 bases, with 17 bases between the two germline ends. This CDR3 spans 15 amino acids. The germline gives CDR1 MGHDK, CDR2 SYGVNS. The CDR3 loop is CASSELGGPTWEQYF. The DNA of the CDR3 is TGTGCCAGCAGTGAATTAGGTGGGCCCACGTGGGAGCAGTACTTC.

V is TRBV5-4 and J is TRBJ2-1, with D maybe TRBD2 (5 bases). In germline, CDR1 is SGHNT, CDR2 YYREEE (reference sequence). Trimming left V 3 bases short and J 7 bases short, with 17 bases between. The CDR3 is 15 residues long. CDR3 nucleotides: TGTGCCAGCAGCTCCGGACTCTCCTGGTTAAATGAGCAGTTCTTC. Its translation is CASSSGLSWLNEQFF.

Turning to this clone: The same CDR3 also results from other DNA sequences found in this sample. V is TRBV6-1 and J is TRBJ2-7; 8 bases are a match to TRBD1. This CDR3 spans 14 amino acids. V trimming: 4 bases; J trimming: 3 bases; junction bases outside the gene matches: 5. Germline CDR1 is MNHNS and CDR2 is SASEGT. The CDR3 DNA is TGTGCCAGCAGTGTCGGACAGGGCGGCTACGAGCAGTACTTC. Amino acid sequence: CASSVGQGGYEQYF.

The V gene is TRBV7-9, the J gene TRBJ2-7; the D call may be TRBD1 or TRBD2 (7 bases each). Germline-derived CDR1 and CDR2 are SEHNR and FQNEAQ (reference sequence). V lost 6 bases and J 3 bases, leaving 15 bases between the germline ends. This CDR3 contains 14 residues. CDR3 in DNA: TGTGCCAGCAGGGGAGGGACAGATTTCTACGAGCAGTACTTC. Its protein is CASRGGTDFYEQYF.

Points on this clone: The same CDR3 is also encoded by other DNA sequences in this sample. The rearrangement links TRBV28 to TRBJ1-1; no definite D call. Trimming removed 3 bases at V and 5 bases at J, with 10 bases between. The germline gives CDR1 MDHEN, CDR2 SYDVKM. This CDR3 has 13 residues. The CDR3 region is CASSFSGGTEAFF. The DNA for the CDR3 is TGTGCCAGCAGTTTTTCGGGCGGAACTGAAGCTTTCTTT.

Regarding this clone: The identical CDR3 is also encoded by other nucleotide sequences in the sample. CDR3 in DNA: TGTGCCAGCAGTCCCGACCGTAACTCCTACGAGCAGTACTTC. Translated: CASSPDRNSYEQYF. The V call is TRBV27, the J call TRBJ2-7; D is ambiguous. This CDR3 spans 14 amino acids. Trimming took off 5 bases at V and 0 bases at J, with 11 bases between the two ends. The germline gives CDR1 MNHEY, CDR2 SMNVEV (reference sequence).

The chain recombines TRBV7-9 with TRBJ1-1; D call uncertain. Trimming stripped 1 base from V and 3 bases from J, with 12 bases between. This CDR3 spans 15 amino acids. Germline CDR1 reads SEHNR; CDR2 reads FQNEAQ (reference sequence). The CDR3 reads CASSLGGTPYTEAFF. The DNA of the CDR3 is TGTGCCAGCAGCTTAGGAGGAACCCCCTACACTGAAGCTTTCTTT.

The chain is built from TRBV30 and TRBJ2-1, with D possibly matching TRBD2 (6 bases). The germline V gene encodes CDR1 GTSNPN and CDR2 SVGIG (reference sequence). The CDR3 loop spans 11 amino acids. The CDR3 loop is CSRGMNNEQFF. DNA of the CDR3: TGTTCTCGCGGGATGAACAATGAGCAGTTCTTC.

DNA for the CDR3: TGCGCCAGCAGTGAAAGGGAAGCGAACCGCATTTCACCCCTCCACTTT. It is translated as CASSEREANRISPLHF. The V and J genes are TRBV10-2 and TRBJ1-6; D unresolved. The CDR3 sequence is 16 residues long. Deletions cut 3 bases from V and 9 bases from J, with 18 bases between. Germline CDR1 is WSHSY and CDR2 is SAAADI.

The chain carries TRBV5-5 and TRBJ2-1; unclear D gene. This CDR3 has 14 amino acids. Looked up from germline, CDR1 is SGHKS and CDR2 is YYEKEE (reference sequence). V was pared by 2 bases and J by 0 bases, with 6 bases between. The CDR3 sequence: CASSLDHSYNEQFF. The CDR3 coding sequence is TGTGCCAGCAGCTTAGACCACTCCTACAATGAGCAGTTCTTC.

With regard to this clone: Other DNA sequences in the sample encode the same CDR3. CDR3 nucleotides: TGTGCCAGCAGTTATGGGGGGGGCTATGGCTACACCTTC. Protein: CASSYGGGYGYTF. V gene TRBV6-5 combines with J gene TRBJ1-2, with TRBD1 as a possible D gene (5 bases). V lost 3 bases, J lost 4 bases, and 9 bases lay in between. Germline assignment: CDR1 MNHEY and CDR2 SVGAGI. The CDR3 length is 13 residues.

This chain joins TRBV19 and TRBJ2-3; 7 bases map to TRBD2. This CDR3 comprises 17 residues. The trim removed 2 bases at V and 2 bases at J, leaving 10 bases unmatched. The germline gives CDR1 LNHDA, CDR2 SQIVND (reference sequence). DNA of the CDR3: TGTGCCAGTAGTATAAGGGGATGGCGGGACTACACAGATACGCAGTATTTT. Protein product: CASSIRGWRDYTDTQYF.

This clone was recorded once. V usage is TRBV10-1 and J usage is TRBJ1-4; D not certain. Germline V gene lookup returns CDR1 WNHNN and CDR2 SYGVQD (reference sequence). The CDR3 is 16 amino acids. Deletions cut 8 bases from V and 4 bases from J, with 20 bases between. Here the CDR3 reads CASLSVVFWFNEKLFF. The CDR3 bases are TGCGCCAGCCTTTCGGTGGTGTTCTGGTTTAATGAAAAACTGTTTTTT.

This chain links TRBV6-4 with TRBJ1-5, with no clear D. CDR3 length: 13 residues. Trimming left V 3 bases short and J 4 bases short, with 7 bases between. Germline CDR1 MRHNA, CDR2 SNTAGT. CDR3 bases: TGTGCCAGCAGTGAAACACCGAATCAGCCCCAGCATTTT. Its translation: CASSETPNQPQHF.

This clone was counted a few times. CDR3 coding DNA: TGTGCCAGCAGCTTGACACTCTCCACCGGGGAGCTGTTTTTT. Protein sequence: CASSLTLSTGELFF. The chain employs TRBV28 and TRBJ2-2; D not certain. The germline V gene has CDR1 MDHEN and CDR2 SYDVKM. V was clipped by 6 bases and J by 4 bases, with 12 bases between them. This CDR3 region has 14 residues.

This clone has a single count. The rearrangement uses TRBV27 and TRBJ1-5; D gene ambiguous. The V and J ends lost 3 bases and 7 bases respectively, with 10 bases between them. Germline V gene sequence: CDR1 MNHEY, CDR2 SMNVEV (reference sequence). The CDR3 sequence is 13 residues long. CDR3 sequence (DNA): TGTGCCAGCAGTTTTAAGGGAGCACAGCCCCAGCATTTT. It codes for CASSFKGAQPQHF.

The chain carries TRBV2 and TRBJ1-2; TRBD1 is a possible D gene (6 bases). V gave up 1 base and J gave up 6 bases, with 6 bases separating them. Germline assignment: CDR1 SNHLY and CDR2 FYNNEI. The CDR3 contains 12 residues. CDR3 sequence reads: CASSEDRDGYTF. DNA for the CDR3: TGTGCCAGCAGTGAAGACAGGGATGGCTACACCTTC.